This T cell receptor beta chain was identified in a study of blood T cell repertoires in COVID-19. Study-level information: Sample material is recorded as cDNA or gDNA derived from T cells, B-cell-depleted T cells, or PBMCs.

This CDR3 is built from 14 residues. Trimming took 3 bases from V and 5 from J, leaving 13 bases between them. The V gene's germline CDR1 is GTSNPN and CDR2 SVGIG (reference sequence). In the authors' workflow: By means of reference gene primer amplification, nucleated cell counts were estimated. Clones were read by immunoSEQ multiplex PCR, and TCRdb kept only the in-frame ones, dropping some. The D gene and trimming were derived from the DNA, and the V and J assignments and clone size from that table. The sample consists of 55,000 to 85,000 clones, more than 60% of them appearing once. This sequence joins TRBV30 and TRBJ2-2, with D possibly being TRBD2 (5 bases). The receptor comes from a man aged 60 to 69 with acute or convalescent COVID-19. Sequenced input: peripheral blood. CDR3 protein: CAWSPETGTGELFF. Written as DNA, the CDR3 is TGTGCCTGGAGCCCCGAGACGGGGACCGGGGAGCTGTTTTTT.